This TCR beta chain was profiled in a study of identical twins. This clonotype showed up just a few times. Its matching antigen is unknown. TCRdb ran MiXCR on the 5' RACE reads and lists one entry per CDR3 protein. The table shows 1,800,000 or so distinct CDR3 sequences, with more than 30% occurring only once. The CDR3 length is 19 residues. V dropped 0 bases and J dropped 2; count of bases not matched to a gene: 13. Study results and limitations: Abundant beta clonotypes from cord blood bore fewer insertions; memory repertoires lacked this pattern. Models underestimated TCR alpha sharing (out-of-frame) in monozygotic twins.

This chain uses TRBV12-3 or TRBV12-4 with TRBJ2-3; 8 nucleotides agree with TRBD2. This receptor was obtained from a newborn girl in good health. Sequences were obtained from cord blood. CDR3 in amino acids: CASSLAPGGADINTDTQYF. In DNA, the CDR3 is TGTGCCAGCAGTTTAGCACCGGGGGGGGCCGATATTAACACAGATACGCAGTATTTT.